Presented here are 10 T cell receptor beta chains from one specimen sequenced in a study of CXCR3-negative and CXCR3-positive naive CD8 T cells. These receptors have no identified antigens. Carrying UMI labels, the TRB cDNA libraries were prepared through 5' RACE. From its re-call of the 5' RACE reads, TCRdb lists each CDR3 protein once, without DNA. Its table lists around 61,000 distinct CDR3 sequences. General observations from the study: More hydrophobic TRB CDR3s occurred in CXCR3-positive than in CXCR3-negative naive cells.

The material sequenced was naive CXCR3+ CD8+ T cells from blood. Subset noted: CD45RO-CCR7+CD27+CD95- naive CD8+ T cells expressing CXCR3 (TNR3+). All receptors derive from a human donor in good health. Some clones in this sample may be carry-over from other donors' samples.

The CDR3 loop is CASSPPVDYEQYF. The rearrangement uses TRBV25-1 and TRBJ2-7; TCRdb calls TRBD1, which cannot be checked without DNA. The CDR3 sequence is 13 residues long. Germline-derived CDR1 and CDR2 are MGHDK and SYGVNS.

This chain uses TRBV6-2 or TRBV6-3 with TRBJ2-1; TCRdb's assignment of TRBD1 cannot be checked, as there is no DNA. This CDR3 region has 16 residues. Germline V gives CDR1 MNHEY, CDR2 SVGEGT. The CDR3 sequence is CASSRTGIADYNEQFF.

The rearrangement joins TRBV3-1 to TRBJ2-3. CDR3 length: 16 residues. The germline V gene has CDR1 LGHDT and CDR2 YNNKEL (reference sequence). The CDR3 here is CASSQVLGLEADTQYF.

The chain is built from TRBV7-6 and TRBJ2-1; TCRdb's D call of TRBD1 is untestable without DNA. CDR1 and CDR2 (germline): SGHVS, FNYEAQ. The CDR3 loop spans 12 amino acids. The CDR3 is CASSQGQFEQFF.

The chain combines TRBV20-1 with TRBJ2-2; TCRdb picks TRBD1, but there is no DNA to check that call. Per germline, CDR1 DFQATT and CDR2 SNEGSKA (reference sequence). The CDR3 spans 14 residues. CDR3: CSASTGGYTGELFF.

The chain is built from TRBV7-6 and TRBJ2-5; TCRdb picks TRBD2, but there is no DNA to check that call. The CDR3 has 17 residues. CDR1 SGHVS and CDR2 FNYEAQ come from the germline V gene. The CDR3 is CASSLEVAWTKQETQYF.

The chain has TRBV2 and TRBJ1-1. The CDR3 sequence is 15 residues long. Germline V gene sequence: CDR1 SNHLY, CDR2 FYNNEI. This CDR3 reads CASSDSGSWQDEAFF.

The chain uses TRBV29-1 and TRBJ2-2; TCRdb picks TRBD2, but there is no DNA to check that call. This CDR3 has 14 residues. The V gene's germline CDR1 is SQVTM and CDR2 ANQGSEA. The CDR3 is CSVDAGRDTGELFF.

The gene calls are TRBV27 and TRBJ2-5; the TRBD1 assignment by TCRdb is unverifiable without DNA. This CDR3 is built from 16 residues. The V gene's germline CDR1 is MNHEY and CDR2 SMNVEV (reference sequence). CDR3 loop: CASSSVTGVIQETQYF.

J is TRBJ2-7 and V is TRBV16; lacking DNA, the TRBD1 call made by TCRdb goes unchecked. In germline, CDR1 is KGHSY, CDR2 FQNENV. The CDR3 is made up of 13 amino acids. This CDR3 reads CASSRDGNYEQYF.